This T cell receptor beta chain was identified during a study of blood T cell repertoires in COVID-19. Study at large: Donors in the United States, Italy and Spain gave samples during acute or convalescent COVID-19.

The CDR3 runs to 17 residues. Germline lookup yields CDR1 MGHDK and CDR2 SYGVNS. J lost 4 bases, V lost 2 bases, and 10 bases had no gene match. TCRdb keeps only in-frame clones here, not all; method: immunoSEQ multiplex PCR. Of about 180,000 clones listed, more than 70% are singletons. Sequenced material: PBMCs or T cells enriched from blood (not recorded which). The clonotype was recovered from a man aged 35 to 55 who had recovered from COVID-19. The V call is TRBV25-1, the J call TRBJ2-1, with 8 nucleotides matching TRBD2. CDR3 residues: CASSEGVAGGLYNEQFF. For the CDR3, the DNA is TGTGCCAGCAGTGAAGGAGTCGCGGGGGGCCTTTACAATGAGCAGTTCTTC.